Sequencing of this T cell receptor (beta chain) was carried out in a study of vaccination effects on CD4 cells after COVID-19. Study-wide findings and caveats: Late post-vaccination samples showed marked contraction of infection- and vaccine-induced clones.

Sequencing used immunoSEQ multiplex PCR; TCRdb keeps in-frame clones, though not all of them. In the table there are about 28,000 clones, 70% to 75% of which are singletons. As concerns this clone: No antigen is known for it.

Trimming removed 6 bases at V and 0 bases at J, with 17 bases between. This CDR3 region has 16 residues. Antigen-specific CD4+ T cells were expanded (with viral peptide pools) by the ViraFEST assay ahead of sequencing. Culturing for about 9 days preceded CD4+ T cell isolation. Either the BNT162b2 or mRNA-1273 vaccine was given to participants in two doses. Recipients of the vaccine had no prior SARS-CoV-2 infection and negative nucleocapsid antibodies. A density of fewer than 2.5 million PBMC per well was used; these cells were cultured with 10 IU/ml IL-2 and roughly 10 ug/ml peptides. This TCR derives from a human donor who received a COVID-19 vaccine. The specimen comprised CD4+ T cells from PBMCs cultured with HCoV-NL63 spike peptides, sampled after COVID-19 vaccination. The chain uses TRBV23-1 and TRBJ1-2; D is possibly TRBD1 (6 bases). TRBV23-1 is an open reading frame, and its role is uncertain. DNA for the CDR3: TGCGCCAGCAGCCCCCGGGGGCGGGGGACTAACTATGGCTACACCTTC. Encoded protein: CASSPRGRGTNYGYTF.